The rows below give T cell receptor beta chains drawn from one sample of a study of shared clonotypes between healthy human individuals. Some clones are missing from TCRdb's copy, which holds only in-frame ones; the method was immunoSEQ multiplex PCR. This table holds hundreds of thousands of clones, 80% to 95% found once. Sequencing input: naive CD8+ T cells sorted from blood. Source of these receptors: a man aged 30 to 45 in good health. Each CDR3 is given with its conserved first and last residue. D genes are given only for firm matches. Size values are once, few and many counts, or a class for expanded clones, and some rows have none.

>-|TRBJ2-5|-|TRBV28
CASSLWSGGETQYF
TGTGCCAGCAGTTTATGGTCTGGGGGGGAGACCCAGTACTTC
>-|TRBJ2-4|once|TRBV7-8
CASSSRPLSIQYF
TGTGCCAGCAGCTCTCGCCCCTTGAGCATTCAGTACTTC
>TRBD1|TRBJ2-1|-|TRBV9
CASSAWTGGNEQFF
TGTGCCAGCAGCGCCTGGACAGGGGGGAATGAGCAGTTCTTC
>-|TRBJ2-7|-|TRBV27
CASSWGRVYEQYF
TGTGCCAGCAGTTGGGGCAGGGTGTACGAGCAGTACTTC
>-|TRBJ1-1|-|TRBV19
CASSPDSWNTEAFF
TGTGCCAGTAGTCCGGACAGCTGGAACACTGAAGCTTTCTTT
>-|TRBJ1-1|-|TRBV14
CASSPDGGSDTEAFF
TGTGCCAGCAGCCCAGACGGGGGTTCGGACACTGAAGCTTTCTTT
>-|TRBJ1-1|-|TRBV7-6
CASSSRTGGFTEAFF
TGTGCCAGCAGCTCCCGCACAGGCGGGTTCACTGAAGCTTTCTTT
>-|TRBJ2-2|-|TRBV5-1
CASSPSVRDQDQPTPNTGELFF
TGCGCCAGCAGCCCGTCTGTCAGGGACCAAGACCAACCAACGCCGAACACCGGGGAGCTGTTTTTT
>-|TRBJ1-3|-|TRBV7-9
CASSLAGNTIYF
TGTGCCAGCAGCCTGGCTGGAAACACCATATATTTT
>TRBD1|TRBJ2-7|-|TRBV11-2
CASSRTGPYEQYF
TGTGCCAGCAGCCGGACAGGGCCCTACGAGCAGTACTTC
>-|TRBJ2-7|-|TRBV27
CASSLTGGRNEQYF
TGTGCCAGCAGTTTAACCGGGGGGCGGAACGAGCAGTACTTC
>-|TRBJ2-2|-|TRBV7-9
CASSPLQGGELFF
TGTGCCAGCAGCCCACTACAGGGCGGGGAGCTGTTTTTT
>-|TRBJ1-1|-|TRBV7-6
CASSLAKVNTEAFF
TGTGCCAGCAGCTTAGCGAAAGTGAACACTGAAGCTTTCTTT
>-|TRBJ2-7|-|TRBV10-2
CASSEWSYEQYF
TGCGCCAGCAGTGAGTGGAGCTACGAGCAGTACTTC
>-|TRBJ2-2|-|TRBV10-2
CATGGLTGELFF
TGCGCCACTGGGGGGTTGACCGGGGAGCTGTTTTTT
>TRBD2|TRBJ2-2|-|TRBV19
CASMGREGLPGELFF
TGTGCCAGTATGGGACGGGAGGGCCTTCCCGGGGAGCTGTTTTTT
>-|TRBJ2-6|-|TRBV7-3
CASSAFRLQSRANVLTF
TGTGCCAGCAGCGCATTTCGCTTACAAAGTCGGGCCAACGTCCTGACTTTC
>-|TRBJ2-5|-|TRBV27
CASSPLLASQETQYF
TGTGCCAGCAGTCCCCTGCTAGCTTCCCAAGAGACCCAGTACTTC
>-|TRBJ2-3|-|TRBV6-1
CASSGAGHRVTDTQYF
TGTGCCAGCAGTGGGGCAGGTCACCGGGTTACAGATACGCAGTATTTT
>TRBD2|TRBJ2-5|few|TRBV27
CASSLAGGIQETQYF
TGTGCCAGCAGTTTAGCGGGAGGGATCCAAGAGACCCAGTACTTC
>-|TRBJ2-7|-|TRBV7-9
CASSTSGRTSYEQYF
TGTGCCAGCAGCACGAGTGGGCGAACCTCCTACGAGCAGTACTTC
>-|TRBJ1-5|-|TRBV6-1
CASSNRAPQPQHF
TGTGCCAGCAGTAACAGGGCCCCTCAGCCCCAGCATTTT
>-|TRBJ2-7|-|TRBV7-9
CASSRGGGPEQYF
TGTGCCAGCAGCCGAGGAGGGGGGCCCGAGCAGTACTTC
>TRBD2|TRBJ2-1|-|TRBV6-4
CASSEIAGALNEQFF
TGTGCCAGCAGTGAGATAGCGGGAGCCCTCAATGAGCAGTTCTTC
>TRBD2|TRBJ2-3|-|TRBV5-1
CASSFRGRGVTDTQYF
TGCGCCAGCAGCTTCCGCGGGAGAGGGGTCACAGATACGCAGTATTTT
>TRBD1|TRBJ2-1|-|TRBV7-9
CASVREGASYNEQFF
TGTGCCAGCGTGCGAGAGGGGGCCTCTTACAATGAGCAGTTCTTC
>-|TRBJ1-5|-|TRBV6-1
CASSEGPDRNQPQHF
TGTGCCAGCAGCGAAGGACCTGACAGAAATCAGCCCCAGCATTTT
>TRBD2|TRBJ2-1|-|TRBV11-2
CASSLLGASGSSSYNEQFF
TGTGCCAGCAGCCTCCTGGGGGCTAGCGGGAGCAGCTCCTACAATGAGCAGTTCTTC
>TRBD1|TRBJ1-2|once|TRBV4-1
CASSQEIGQGGYTF
TGCGCCAGCAGCCAAGAGATCGGACAGGGAGGCTACACCTTC
>-|TRBJ2-1|-|TRBV29-1
CSVEDPRDVNEQFF
TGCAGCGTTGAGGACCCCCGGGATGTCAATGAGCAGTTCTTC
>TRBD2|TRBJ2-1|-|TRBV7-2
CASSEGLAGRDEQFF
TGTGCCAGCAGCGAGGGACTAGCGGGAAGGGATGAGCAGTTCTTC
>-|TRBJ1-1|-|TRBV28
CASSIGGGEEHTEAFF
TGTGCCAGCAGTATAGGAGGCGGAGAAGAACACACTGAAGCTTTCTTT
>-|TRBJ2-6|-|TRBV7-9
CASSPRPIDVSGANVLTF
TGTGCCAGCAGCCCTAGGCCGATAGACGTGTCTGGGGCCAACGTCCTGACTTTC
>-|TRBJ2-3|-|TRBV5-4
CASSLGPGTSTDTQYF
TGTGCCAGCAGCTTAGGGCCGGGAACTAGCACAGATACGCAGTATTTT
>TRBD2|TRBJ2-1|-|TRBV7-9
CASSLWASGRLGNEQFF
TGTGCCAGCAGCTTATGGGCTAGCGGGAGATTGGGCAATGAGCAGTTCTTC
>TRBD1|TRBJ2-5|-|TRBV9
CASSVGVQGQETQYF
TGTGCCAGCAGCGTCGGGGTACAGGGGCAAGAGACCCAGTACTTC
>TRBD2|TRBJ2-1|-|TRBV5-1
CASSFEAGGDEQFF
TGCGCCAGCAGCTTTGAAGCGGGAGGCGATGAGCAGTTCTTC
>TRBD1|TRBJ1-2|-|TRBV7-9
CASSLATRGFGYGYTF
TGTGCCAGCAGCTTAGCGACCAGGGGGTTCGGCTATGGCTACACCTTC
>-|TRBJ1-4|-|TRBV14
CASSQDGGGRVFF
TGTGCCAGCAGCCAAGATGGAGGGGGTCGGGTGTTTTTT
>TRBD1|TRBJ1-1|-|TRBV9
CASSEGTGGVRAFF
TGTGCCAGCAGTGAAGGGACAGGGGGAGTTCGGGCTTTCTTT
>TRBD2|TRBJ2-1|-|TRBV7-9
CASSLEWASGGREQFF
TGTGCCAGCAGCTTAGAGTGGGCTAGCGGGGGGCGGGAGCAGTTCTTC
>TRBD2|TRBJ2-1|-|TRBV10-3
CAIGTSGVYNEQFF
TGTGCCATCGGGACTAGCGGGGTGTACAATGAGCAGTTCTTC
>TRBD1|TRBJ2-7|-|TRBV6-6
CASSYSIQGLYSEQYF
TGTGCCAGCAGTTACTCGATACAGGGGTTATACTCCGAGCAGTACTTC
>-|TRBJ2-1|-|TRBV27
CASRAGAINEQFF
TGTGCCAGCAGGGCGGGGGCAATAAATGAGCAGTTCTTC
>TRBD2|TRBJ2-4|once|TRBV2
CASSEQRGGAKNIQYF
TGTGCCAGCAGTGAACAACGGGGAGGGGCCAAAAACATTCAGTACTTC
>-|TRBJ2-7|-|TRBV5-6
CASTTVNSYEQYF
TGTGCCAGCACCACAGTGAACTCCTACGAGCAGTACTTC
>-|TRBJ2-1|-|TRBV27
CASSLTGDNEQFF
TGTGCCAGCAGCCTAACGGGAGATAATGAGCAGTTCTTC
>-|TRBJ1-1|-|TRBV7-9
CASRYGPGTEAFF
TGTGCCAGCAGATATGGACCGGGCACTGAAGCTTTCTTT
>-|TRBJ1-2|once|TRBV6-5
CASSPGQTNYGYTF
TGTGCCAGCAGTCCCGGACAGACTAACTATGGCTACACCTTC
>TRBD2|TRBJ2-2|-|TRBV7-6
CASSLGGRGGELFF
TGTGCCAGCAGCTTAGGCGGGAGAGGCGGGGAGCTGTTTTTT
>-|TRBJ2-1|-|TRBV9
CASSVVQRAYNEQFF
TGTGCCAGCAGCGTAGTCCAGCGAGCCTACAATGAGCAGTTCTTC